The 23 T cell receptor beta chains reported below all come from one sample, sequenced in a study of blood T cell repertoires in COVID-19. Sequencing used immunoSEQ multiplex PCR; TCRdb keeps in-frame clones, though not all of them. There are 130,000 to 150,000 clones in the sample; 75% to 90% occur only once, and 6.5% to 9.5% lies in the top ten. Sequencing used peripheral blood. Receptor source: a woman in her fifties or sixties with COVID-19, enrolled during active disease.

The chain carries TRBV6-1 and TRBJ1-1; unclear D gene. The germline V gene encodes CDR1 MNHNS and CDR2 SASEGT. Trimming stripped 2 bases from V and 7 bases from J, with 8 bases between. The CDR3 is 12 amino acids. CDR3 nucleotide sequence: TGTGCCAGCAGTGAATGGAGTGGTGAAGCTTTCTTT. Encoded protein: CASSEWSGEAFF.

The chain links TRBV4-1 to TRBJ2-2; a possible D gene is TRBD2 (7 bases). The CDR3 is 15 amino acids. V gave up 2 bases and J gave up 3 bases, with 10 bases separating them. Germline-derived CDR1 and CDR2 are MGHRA and YSYEKL. CDR3 bases: TGCGCCAGCAGCCAATGGGGGGGCGACACCGGGGAGCTGTTTTTT. Amino acids: CASSQWGGDTGELFF.

The chain is built from TRBV2 and TRBJ2-7, with TRBD2 matching over 8 bases. CDR1 and CDR2 from the germline V gene are SNHLY and FYNNEI. The CDR3 is 15 amino acids. The V segment lost 2 bases and the J segment 2 bases; nucleotides outside the gene matches: 5. The CDR3 coding sequence is TGTGCCAGCAGTGAATCCGGGGGGGGACCCTACGAGCAGTACTTC. It yields the protein CASSESGGGPYEQYF.

The chain recombines TRBV6-5 with TRBJ1-2; D call uncertain. The CDR3 contains 15 residues. Trimming pared 5 bases from V and 1 base from J, leaving 14 bases between. CDR1 is MNHEY and CDR2 is SVGAGI in the germline V gene. For the CDR3, the DNA is TGTGCCAGCAGTAATTTGGGCGGGGTTAACTATGGCTACACCTTC. This sequence encodes CASSNLGGVNYGYTF.

The chain links TRBV6-2 or TRBV6-3 to TRBJ2-1; TRBD2 aligns across 10 bases. Germline V CDR1 and CDR2: MNHEY, SVGEGT. CDR3 length: 17 residues. Losses at the gene ends were 2 bases for V and 8 bases for J; bases not matched to a gene: 12. DNA of the CDR3: TGTGCCAGCAGTTACCGGGTCGTAGCGGGGGGTCTGTATGAGCAGTTCTTC. Translated, it gives CASSYRVVAGGLYEQFF.

The chain employs TRBV5-4 and TRBJ2-7; tentative D call: TRBD2 (7 bases). The V end was cut by 2 bases, the J end by 1 base, with 19 bases between. From germline, CDR1 is SGHNT and CDR2 YYREEE (reference sequence). The CDR3 is 17 amino acids. CDR3 DNA: TGTGCCAGCAGCTTTAAATCCCACCGGGGGGCGTCCTACGAGCAGTACTTC. Protein sequence: CASSFKSHRGASYEQYF.

V usage is TRBV9 and J usage is TRBJ2-1, with 10 positions matching TRBD2. V lost 3 bases, J lost 4 bases, and 7 bases stayed unmatched. Germline CDR1 reads SGDLS; CDR2 reads YYNGEE. The CDR3 has 16 residues. CDR3 protein: CASSDQLAGKYNEQFF. The DNA for the CDR3 is TGTGCCAGCAGCGACCAACTAGCGGGGAAATACAATGAGCAGTTCTTC.

The chain recombines TRBV19 with TRBJ2-7; TRBD2 might be the D (7 bases). The CDR3 consists of 14 residues. Trimming removed 3 bases from V and 5 bases from J, with 14 bases in between. Germline V gene data show CDR1 as LNHDA and CDR2 as SQIVND (reference sequence). Here the CDR3 DNA reads TGTGCCAGTAGTATGGGGGAGGGGGAGGACGAGCAGTACTTC. Translated, it gives CASSMGEGEDEQYF.

The chain is built from TRBV6-5 and TRBJ2-7; D unclear. The CDR3 has 14 amino acids. Germline lookup yields CDR1 MNHEY and CDR2 SVGAGI. With 2 bases removed from V and 1 base from J, the gap between germline ends came to 9 bases. The CDR3 reads CASSYAGSSYEQYF. CDR3 bases: TGTGCCAGCAGTTACGCCGGTTCTTCCTACGAGCAGTACTTC.

The rearrangement joins TRBV5-4 to TRBJ2-1, with 10 bases fitting TRBD2. Per germline, CDR1 SGHNT and CDR2 YYREEE (reference sequence). This CDR3 is 16 amino acids long. J was trimmed by 7 bases and V by 1 base; bases with no gene match: 8. The CDR3 sequence: CASSLPPAGGPNEQFF. The CDR3 nucleotides read TGTGCCAGCAGCTTGCCCCCAGCGGGGGGGCCTAATGAGCAGTTCTTC. Based on the CDR3 plus reference TRBV5-4 and TRBJ2-1, the full variable domain is ETGVTQSPTHLIKTRGQQVTLRCSSQSGHNTVSWYQQALGQGPQFIFQYYREEENGRGNFPPRFSGLQFPNYSSELNVNALELDDSALYLCASSLPPAGGPNEQFFGPGTRLTVL.

The V call is TRBV7-2, the J call TRBJ2-2, with D maybe TRBD2 (6 bases). This CDR3 contains 16 residues. Trimming removed 2 bases from V and 6 bases from J, with 16 bases in between. Looked up from germline, CDR1 is SGHTA and CDR2 is FQGNSA. CDR3 in amino acids: CASSLTAVGGSGELFF. The CDR3 DNA sequence: TGTGCCAGCAGCTTAACGGCGGTCGGGGGTTCCGGGGAGCTGTTTTTT.

V usage is TRBV4-1 and J usage is TRBJ1-1, with D perhaps matching TRBD1 (5 bases). CDR3 length equals 18 residues. V lost 0 bases to trimming and J lost 2 bases, with 19 bases between them. The V gene's germline CDR1 is MGHRA and CDR2 YSYEKL. CDR3 amino acids: CASSQDSHMGDSNTEAFF. The DNA of the CDR3 is TGCGCCAGCAGCCAAGATTCTCACATGGGGGACTCCAACACTGAAGCTTTCTTT.

CDR3 nucleotide sequence: TGCGCCAGCAGCTTGTGGACAGGGGGTACTGAAGCTTTCTTT. Translating gives CASSLWTGGTEAFF. The chain recombines TRBV5-1 with TRBJ1-1; 10 bases are a match to TRBD1. The trim removed 1 base at V and 5 bases at J, leaving 2 bases unmatched. Germline assignment: CDR1 SGHRS and CDR2 YFSETQ. The CDR3 runs to 14 residues.

The V gene is TRBV19, the J gene TRBJ2-1; 16 bases map to TRBD2. The length of the CDR3 is 18 residues. With 5 bases clipped from V and 2 bases from J, the junction kept 6 bases outside the gene matches. The germline CDR1 and CDR2 sequences are LNHDA and SQIVND (reference sequence). The CDR3 here is CASSPGTSGGATYNEQFF. As DNA, the CDR3 is TGTGCCAGTAGTCCCGGGACTAGCGGGGGGGCCACCTACAATGAGCAGTTCTTC.

The chain employs TRBV13 and TRBJ1-3; 11 bases fit TRBD1. This CDR3 region has 16 residues. Germline loops: CDR1 PRHDT, CDR2 FYEKMQ (reference sequence). The ends lost 1 base at V and 4 bases at J; junction bases unmatched: 3. CDR3 bases: TGTGCCAGCAGCTTAGAGGACAGGGGGCGAGGAAACACCATATATTTT. This encodes CASSLEDRGRGNTIYF.

This clone was seen just once. The CDR3 DNA follows: TGTGCCTGGAGCCAACCGGGACAGGCGGAAGCTTTCTTT. This gives the protein CAWSQPGQAEAFF. The chain uses TRBV30 and TRBJ1-1; 8 positions match TRBD1. The CDR3 runs 13 residues. Per germline, CDR1 GTSNPN and CDR2 SVGIG (reference sequence). V lost 3 bases, J lost 8 bases, and 8 bases stayed unmatched.

The gene calls are TRBV15 and TRBJ2-3; D is ambiguous. Germline loops: CDR1 LNHNV, CDR2 YYDKDF (reference sequence). With 3 bases removed from V and 5 bases from J, the gap between germline ends came to 18 bases. This CDR3 has 16 amino acids. CDR3: CATSSRIRLGEDTQYF. CDR3 DNA: TGTGCCACCAGCAGCCGCATCCGTCTAGGAGAAGATACGCAGTATTTT. Full variable domain (remainder filled in from reference TRBV15 and TRBJ2-3): DAMVIQNPRYQVTQFGKPVTLSCSQTLNHNVMYWYQQKSSQAPKLLFHYYDKDFNNEADTPDNFQSRRPNTSFCFLDIRSPGLGDTAMYLCATSSRIRLGEDTQYFGPGTRLTVL.

V is TRBV5-1 and J is TRBJ1-1; tentatively, D is TRBD1 (5 bases). The CDR3 runs to 17 residues. Trimming removed 0 bases from V and 1 base from J, with 16 bases in between. Per germline, CDR1 SGHRS and CDR2 YFSETQ. This CDR3 is CASSLAWFKGSNTEAFF. The CDR3 DNA reads TGCGCCAGCAGCTTGGCCTGGTTTAAGGGGTCGAACACTGAAGCTTTCTTT.

Comment on this clone: The sample carries other DNA sequences with the same CDR3. The genes are TRBV2 and TRBJ1-1; 9 nucleotides agree with TRBD1. Germline lookup yields CDR1 SNHLY and CDR2 FYNNEI. This CDR3 contains 15 residues. The J segment lost 4 bases and the V segment lost 3 bases, leaving 6 bases of the junction unmatched. The DNA for the CDR3 is TGTGCCAGCAGTGAGGACAGGGGTCGAGGCACTGAAGCTTTCTTT. It encodes CASSEDRGRGTEAFF.

This chain joins TRBV29-1 and TRBJ2-1; TRBD1 might be the D (8 bases). V shed 7 bases and J shed 5 bases, with 24 bases lying between them. CDR3 length equals 16 residues. From germline, CDR1 is SQVTM and CDR2 ANQGSEA. In nucleotides, the CDR3 is TGCAGCGCTTTCGGACAGGGAGGGCGTGAAGACAATGAGCAGTTCTTC. This sequence encodes CSAFGQGGREDNEQFF.

CDR3 region: CASSLVRTRVLHQPQHF. CDR3 DNA sequence: TGTGCCAGCAGCTTAGTTAGGACACGAGTCTTACATCAGCCCCAGCATTTT. The gene calls are TRBV11-2 and TRBJ1-5; weak D call: TRBD1 (5 bases). The germline V gene encodes CDR1 SGHAT and CDR2 FQNNGV. V shed 1 base and J shed 5 bases, with 18 bases lying between them. The CDR3 contains 17 residues.

This clone was detected ten times or more. The V and J genes are TRBV2 and TRBJ2-5; weak D call: TRBD2 (5 bases). CDR1 is SNHLY, CDR2 FYNNEI, per germline. The ends were cut back, 4 bases at V and 5 bases at J, with 11 bases in the middle. The CDR3 has 13 residues. The CDR3 coding sequence is TGTGCCAGCAGTGTTGAGCGGTTCGAGACCCAGTACTTC. This translates into CASSVERFETQYF. The whole variable domain, filled in from reference TRBV2 and TRBJ2-5, reads EPEVTQTPSHQVTQMGQEVILRCVPISNHLYFYWYRQILGQKVEFLVSFYNNEISEKSEIFDDQFSVERPDGSNFTLKIRSTKLEDSAMYFCASSVERFETQYFGPGTRLLVL.

The chain employs TRBV9 and TRBJ2-1, with unresolved D. The CDR3 has 16 amino acids. Germline assignment: CDR1 SGDLS and CDR2 YYNGEE. Trimming removed 0 bases from V and 0 bases from J, with 10 bases in between. CDR3 nucleotide sequence: TGTGCCAGCAGCGTAGATTTAGGAGTCTCCTACAATGAGCAGTTCTTC. It encodes CASSVDLGVSYNEQFF.